This TCR beta chain is from a study of blood T cell repertoires in COVID-19. Looking at the study overall: The analysed material was cDNA or gDNA that came from T cells, B-cell-depleted T cells, or PBMCs.

The protocol was immunoSEQ multiplex PCR, while the TCRdb copy is restricted to in-frame clones and leaves out a portion. The sample yields about 50,000 clones, around 88% seen once. Unmatched junction bases numbered 10, after V lost 5 bases and J lost 3 bases. The germline V gene has CDR1 SGDLS and CDR2 YYNGEE. The CDR3 is 15 amino acids. Only a few counts were recorded for this clone. This receptor was identified in a woman older than 75 with acute or convalescent COVID-19. Sequencing input: peripheral blood. The J gene is TRBJ2-5, the V gene TRBV9; TRBD2 matches 7 bases. CDR3 region: CASSMGRGGEETQYF. The DNA for the CDR3 is TGTGCCAGCAGTATGGGGAGGGGCGGGGAAGAGACCCAGTACTTC.